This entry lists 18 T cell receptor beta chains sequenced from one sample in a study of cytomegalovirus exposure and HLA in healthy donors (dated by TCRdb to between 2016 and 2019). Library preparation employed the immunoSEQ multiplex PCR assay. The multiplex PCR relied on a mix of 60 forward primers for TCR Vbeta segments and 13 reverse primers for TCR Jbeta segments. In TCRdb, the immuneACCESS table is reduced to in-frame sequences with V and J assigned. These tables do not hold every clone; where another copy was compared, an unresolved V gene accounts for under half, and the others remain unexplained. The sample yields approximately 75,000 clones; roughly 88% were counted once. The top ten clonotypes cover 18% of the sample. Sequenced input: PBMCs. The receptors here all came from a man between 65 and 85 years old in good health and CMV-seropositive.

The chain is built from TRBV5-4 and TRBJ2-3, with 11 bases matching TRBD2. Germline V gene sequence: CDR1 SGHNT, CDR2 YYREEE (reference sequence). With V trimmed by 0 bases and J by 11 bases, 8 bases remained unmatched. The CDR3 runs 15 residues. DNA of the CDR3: TGTGCCAGCAGCTTGGGAATAGCGGGGGGGCGCGGGCAGTATTTT. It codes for CASSLGIAGGRGQYF.

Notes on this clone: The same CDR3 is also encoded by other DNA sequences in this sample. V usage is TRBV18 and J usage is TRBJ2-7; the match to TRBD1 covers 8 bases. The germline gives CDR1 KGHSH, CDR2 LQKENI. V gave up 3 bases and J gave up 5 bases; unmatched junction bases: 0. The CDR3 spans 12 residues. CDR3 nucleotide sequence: TGTGCCAGCTCACCGACAGGGGACGAGCAGTACTTC. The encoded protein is CASSPTGDEQYF.

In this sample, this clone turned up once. The CDR3 DNA follows: TGTGCCAGCAGTGAAGGCGGGGGAAGCAATCAGCCCCAGCATTTT. It translates to CASSEGGGSNQPQHF. The J gene is TRBJ1-5, the V gene TRBV6-1; TRBD1 is a possible D gene (5 bases). Per the germline V gene, CDR1 is MNHNS and CDR2 is SASEGT. This CDR3 comprises 15 residues. V lost 1 base and J 1 base, leaving 8 bases between the germline ends.

CDR3 nucleotides: TGTGCCACCGGAGGGACGGGAAACACCATATATTTT. This encodes CATGGTGNTIYF. The chain joins TRBV6-5 to TRBJ1-3; D perhaps matches TRBD1 (5 bases). Trimming removed 10 bases at V and 4 bases at J, with 11 bases between. The CDR3 length is 12 residues. The germline V gene has CDR1 MNHEY and CDR2 SVGAGI.

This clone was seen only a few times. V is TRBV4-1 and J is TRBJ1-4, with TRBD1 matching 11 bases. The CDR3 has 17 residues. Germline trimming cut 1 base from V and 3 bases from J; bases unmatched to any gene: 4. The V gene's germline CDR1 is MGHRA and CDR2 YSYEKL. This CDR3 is CASSQGPGQGANEKLFF. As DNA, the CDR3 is TGCGCCAGCAGCCAAGGCCCGGGACAGGGGGCTAATGAAAAACTGTTTTTT.

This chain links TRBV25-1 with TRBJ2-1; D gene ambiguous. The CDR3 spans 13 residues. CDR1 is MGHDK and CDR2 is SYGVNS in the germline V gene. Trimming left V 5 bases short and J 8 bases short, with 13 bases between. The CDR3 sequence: CASSPPVYDEQFF. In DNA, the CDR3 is TGTGCCAGCAGTCCTCCGGTTTACGATGAGCAGTTCTTC.

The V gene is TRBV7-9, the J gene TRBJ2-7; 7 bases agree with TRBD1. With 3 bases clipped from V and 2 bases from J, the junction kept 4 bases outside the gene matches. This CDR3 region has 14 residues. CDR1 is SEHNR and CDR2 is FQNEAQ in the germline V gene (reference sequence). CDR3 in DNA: TGTGCCAGCAGCTTCTCCCAGGGGGCCTACGAGCAGTACTTC. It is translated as CASSFSQGAYEQYF.

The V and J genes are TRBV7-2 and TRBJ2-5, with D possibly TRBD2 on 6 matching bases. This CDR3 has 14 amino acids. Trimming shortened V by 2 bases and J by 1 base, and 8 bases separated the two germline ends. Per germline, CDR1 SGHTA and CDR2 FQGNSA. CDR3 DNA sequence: TGTGCCAGCAGCTTAAGGCGGGGCCAAGAGACCCAGTACTTC. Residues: CASSLRRGQETQYF.

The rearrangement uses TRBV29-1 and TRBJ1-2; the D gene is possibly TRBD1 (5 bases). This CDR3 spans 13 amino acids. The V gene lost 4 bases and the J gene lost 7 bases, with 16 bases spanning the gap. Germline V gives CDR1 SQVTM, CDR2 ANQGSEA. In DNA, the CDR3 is TGCAGCGTTGTGGGGGGGAAGGAGGGTGGCTACACCTTC. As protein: CSVVGGKEGGYTF. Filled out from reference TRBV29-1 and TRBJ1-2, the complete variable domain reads SAVISQKPSRDICQRGTSLTIQCQVDSQVTMMFWYRQQPGQSLTLIATANQGSEATYESGFVIDKFPISRPNLTFSTLTVSNMSPEDSSIYLCSVVGGKEGGYTFGSGTRLTVV.

The CDR3 DNA follows: TGTGCCAGTAGTATGCCCAGGACAGGGGGCCATGGCTACACCTTC. Residues: CASSMPRTGGHGYTF. The V and J genes are TRBV19 and TRBJ1-2, with 11 bases identical to TRBD1. Germline CDR1 LNHDA, CDR2 SQIVND (reference sequence). This CDR3 has 15 amino acids. Losses at the gene ends were 3 bases for V and 6 bases for J; bases not matched to a gene: 6. Drawing the rest from reference TRBV19 and TRBJ1-2, the complete variable domain is DGGITQSPKYLFRKEGQNVTLSCEQNLNHDAMYWYRQDPGQGLRLIYYSQIVNDFQKGDIAEGYSVSREKKESFPLTVTSAQKNPTAFYLCASSMPRTGGHGYTFGSGTRLTVV.

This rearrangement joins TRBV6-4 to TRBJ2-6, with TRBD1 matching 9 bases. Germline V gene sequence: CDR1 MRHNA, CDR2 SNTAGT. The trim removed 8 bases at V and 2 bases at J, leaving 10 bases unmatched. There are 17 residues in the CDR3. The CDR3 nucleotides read TGTGCCAGCTCGCCTGGACAGGGGTGGGCTGGGGCCAACGTCCTGACTTTC. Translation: CASSPGQGWAGANVLTF.

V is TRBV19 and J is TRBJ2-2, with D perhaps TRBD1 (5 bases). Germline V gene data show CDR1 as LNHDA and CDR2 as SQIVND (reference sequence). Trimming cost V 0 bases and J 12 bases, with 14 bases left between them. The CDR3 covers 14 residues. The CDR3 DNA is TGTGCCAGTAGTATAGACCCCAGACAGACCCAGCTGTTTTTT. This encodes CASSIDPRQTQLFF.

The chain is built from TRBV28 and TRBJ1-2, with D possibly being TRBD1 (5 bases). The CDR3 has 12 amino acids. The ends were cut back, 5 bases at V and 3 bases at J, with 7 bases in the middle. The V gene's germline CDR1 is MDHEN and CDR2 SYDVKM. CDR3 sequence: CASSQGDYGYTF. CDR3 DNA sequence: TGTGCCAGCAGTCAAGGGGACTATGGCTACACCTTC.

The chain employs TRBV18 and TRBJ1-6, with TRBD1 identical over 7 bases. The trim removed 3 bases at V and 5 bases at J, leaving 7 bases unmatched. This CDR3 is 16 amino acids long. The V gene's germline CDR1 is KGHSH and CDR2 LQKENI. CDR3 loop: CASSPRARGDNSPLHF. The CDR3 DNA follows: TGTGCCAGCTCACCTAGAGCCAGGGGGGATAATTCACCCCTCCACTTT.

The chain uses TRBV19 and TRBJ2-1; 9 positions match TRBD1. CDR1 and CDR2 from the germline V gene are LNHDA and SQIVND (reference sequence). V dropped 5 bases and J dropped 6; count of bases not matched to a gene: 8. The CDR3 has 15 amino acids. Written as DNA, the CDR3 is TGTGCCAGTAGTTTCCGGGACAGGGTTGGCAATGAGCAGTTCTTC. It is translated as CASSFRDRVGNEQFF.

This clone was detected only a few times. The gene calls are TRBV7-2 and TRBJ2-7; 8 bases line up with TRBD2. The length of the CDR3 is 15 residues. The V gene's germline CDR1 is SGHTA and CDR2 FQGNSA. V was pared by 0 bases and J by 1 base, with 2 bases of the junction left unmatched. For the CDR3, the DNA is TGTGCCAGCAGCTTAGCTAGCGGGGATTCCTACGAGCAGTACTTC. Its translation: CASSLASGDSYEQYF.

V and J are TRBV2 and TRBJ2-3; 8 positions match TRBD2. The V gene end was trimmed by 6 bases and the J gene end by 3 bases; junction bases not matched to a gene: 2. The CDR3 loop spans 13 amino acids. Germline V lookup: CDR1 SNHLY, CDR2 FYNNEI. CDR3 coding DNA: TGTGCCAGCAGCGCTAGCGGGACAGATACGCAGTATTTT. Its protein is CASSASGTDTQYF.

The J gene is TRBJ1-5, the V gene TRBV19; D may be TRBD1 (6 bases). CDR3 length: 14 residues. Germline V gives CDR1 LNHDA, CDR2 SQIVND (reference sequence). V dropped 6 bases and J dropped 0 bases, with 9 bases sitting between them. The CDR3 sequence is CASRRDTSNQPQHF. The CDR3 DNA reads TGTGCCAGTAGAAGGGACACTAGCAATCAGCCCCAGCATTTT.